This T cell receptor beta chain was retrieved from a study of shared clonotypes between healthy human individuals. Method: immunoSEQ multiplex PCR; TCRdb's copy keeps in-frame clones and lacks some. The table includes about 1.4 million clones, around 97% detected once. This CDR3 is 16 amino acids long. With 4 bases removed from V and 3 bases from J, the gap between germline ends came to 20 bases. Germline V gene lookup returns CDR1 SGHNT and CDR2 YYREEE (reference sequence). The sequence came from a man aged 25 to 40 in good health. The rearrangement joins TRBV5-4 to TRBJ2-7, with D perhaps given as TRBD1 or TRBD2 (5 bases each). The sequenced material came from naive CD4+ T cells sorted from blood. Subset defined: CD45RA+ positively selected. CDR3 nucleotide sequence: TGTGCCAGCAGCCCCAATATACCGGGACCGAGCTACGAGCAGTACTTC. Protein: CASSPNIPGPSYEQYF.